This is a list of T cell receptor beta chains from one sample in a study of T-cell memory formation after mild COVID-19. TCRdb reprocessed the 5' RACE reads with MiXCR, giving one entry per CDR3 protein. This table has under 300,000 distinct CDR3 sequences, 8% to 9% appearing once. The sequenced sample consisted of PBMCs or a T cell subset sorted from them (not recorded which). Receptors originate from a man younger than 35 who had mild COVID-19 (a few samples of this study predate the infection). Cell type and time point are not known. The CDR3 runs from the conserved cysteine through the conserved F or W. D genes are given only for firm matches. Not every row has a clone size; where given, it reads once, few, many or a size class.

D gene: TRBD2
clone size: .
J gene: TRBJ2-3
V gene: TRBV20-1
CDR3 protein: CSAPRPAGNTDTQYF
CDR3 DNA: TGCAGTGCCCCCCGCCCAGCGGGGAACACAGATACGCAGTATTTT

D gene: .
clone size: .
J gene: TRBJ1-6
V gene: TRBV20-1
CDR3 protein: CSASDLGGSPLHF
CDR3 DNA: TGCAGTGCATCGGATCTGGGGGGATCACCCCTCCACTTT

D gene: .
clone size: many
J gene: TRBJ1-6
V gene: TRBV12-3/TRBV12-4
CDR3 protein: CASRGMNYNSPLHF
CDR3 DNA: TGTGCCAGCAGGGGGATGAACTATAATTCACCCCTCCACTTT

D gene: .
clone size: .
J gene: TRBJ2-1
V gene: TRBV14
CDR3 protein: CASSPRGRDNNNEQFF
CDR3 DNA: TGTGCCAGCAGCCCTCGGGGCCGGGACAACAACAATGAGCAGTTCTTC

D gene: .
clone size: .
J gene: TRBJ2-3
V gene: TRBV7-2
CDR3 protein: CASSLALTPDTQYF
CDR3 DNA: TGTGCCAGCAGCTTAGCGCTAACGCCAGATACGCAGTATTTT

D gene: TRBD2
clone size: many
J gene: TRBJ2-1
V gene: TRBV20-1
CDR3 protein: CSARDRSGGDYNEQFF
CDR3 DNA: TGCAGTGCTAGAGATCGTTCGGGAGGGGACTACAATGAGCAGTTCTTC

D gene: .
clone size: many
J gene: TRBJ2-7
V gene: TRBV7-6
CDR3 protein: CASSYANPGEQYF
CDR3 DNA: TGTGCCAGCAGCTACGCCAACCCAGGCGAGCAGTACTTC

D gene: TRBD2
clone size: many
J gene: TRBJ2-3
V gene: TRBV5-1
CDR3 protein: CASSRSGGQDTQYF
CDR3 DNA: TGCGCCAGCAGCCGCAGCGGGGGGCAAGATACGCAGTATTTT

D gene: TRBD2
clone size: .
J gene: TRBJ2-5
V gene: TRBV7-6
CDR3 protein: CASTRLAETQYF
CDR3 DNA: TGTGCCAGCACCCGACTAGCCGAGACCCAGTACTTC

D gene: .
clone size: .
J gene: TRBJ2-2
V gene: TRBV4-3
CDR3 protein: CASSQVVFRAGELFF
CDR3 DNA: TGCGCCAGCAGCCAAGTAGTTTTCCGGGCCGGGGAGCTGTTTTTT

D gene: TRBD2
clone size: many
J gene: TRBJ2-3
V gene: TRBV20-1
CDR3 protein: CSARAVAGGRTSTDTQYF
CDR3 DNA: TGCAGTGCTAGAGCCGTAGCGGGGGGAAGAACTAGCACAGATACGCAGTATTTT

D gene: .
clone size: many
J gene: TRBJ1-5
V gene: TRBV4-2
CDR3 protein: CASSQAGRFNQPQHF
CDR3 DNA: TGTGCCAGCAGCCAAGCTGGCAGATTCAATCAGCCCCAGCATTTT

D gene: .
clone size: .
J gene: TRBJ1-1
V gene: TRBV2
CDR3 protein: CAVRGNTEAFF
CDR3 DNA: TGTGCCGTTAGGGGTAACACTGAAGCTTTCTTT

D gene: .
clone size: many
J gene: TRBJ2-1
V gene: TRBV5-1
CDR3 protein: CASSLNPGGLNEQFF
CDR3 DNA: TGCGCCAGCAGCTTGAACCCCGGGGGGCTAAATGAGCAGTTCTTC

D gene: .
clone size: few
J gene: TRBJ2-7
V gene: TRBV11-2
CDR3 protein: CASILGPHYEQYF
CDR3 DNA: TGTGCCAGCATCCTGGGCCCACACTACGAGCAGTACTTC

D gene: .
clone size: few
J gene: TRBJ2-1
V gene: TRBV9
CDR3 protein: CASSVEVNDEQFF
CDR3 DNA: TGTGCCAGCAGCGTGGAGGTTAACGATGAGCAGTTCTTC